This is a list of T cell receptor beta chains from one sample in a study of beta chain features in type 1 diabetes. Data came from immunoSEQ multiplex PCR; TCRdb stores just in-frame clones and leaves some out. The sample has under 300,000 clones; 24% are singletons. Input material: naive CD4+ T cells from blood. These receptors were taken from a woman between 25 and 40 years old with type 1 diabetes. The CDR3 runs from the conserved cysteine through the conserved F or W. D genes are given only for firm matches. Not every row has a clone size; where given, it reads once, few, many or a size class.

TRBV7-3,TRBJ1-1,few,TRBD1,15,TGTGCCAGCAGCTCCGGGACAGGGCTGAACACTGAAGCTTTCTTT,CASSSGTGLNTEAFF
TRBV10-3,TRBJ2-1,-,TRBD2,16,TGTGCCATCAGTGAGAGCGGGAGGAGCTCCTACAATGAGCAGTTCTTC,CAISESGRSSYNEQFF
TRBV29-1,TRBJ2-6,-,-,18,TGCAGCGTTGATAGTGTCGGTCGATCGGGTACTGGGGCCAACGTCCTGACTTTC,CSVDSVGRSGTGANVLTF
TRBV5-4,TRBJ2-1,-,-,13,TGTGCCAGCAGCTTGGGTGGGGCGGATGAGCAGTTCTTC,CASSLGGADEQFF
TRBV7-6,TRBJ2-7,few,-,16,TGTGCCAGCAGCTTAGGGAGGGTGGGACAGCTCTACGAGCAGTACTTC,CASSLGRVGQLYEQYF
TRBV13,TRBJ2-5,-,TRBD1,16,TGTGCCAGCAGCTTAATGTCGGGACAGGGCCAAGAGACCCAGTACTTC,CASSLMSGQGQETQYF
TRBV29-1,TRBJ2-7,-,TRBD2,13,TGCAGCGTTGGAGCTAGCGGGAGCGAGTGGCAGTACTTC,CSVGASGSEWQYF
TRBV29-1,TRBJ2-4,-,-,12,TGCAGCGTCACCCCCCGATCGGACATTCAGTACTTC,CSVTPRSDIQYF
TRBV7-6,TRBJ1-4,-,-,13,TGTGCCAGCAGCTTACAGATTTGGGAAAAACTGTTTTTT,CASSLQIWEKLFF
TRBV11-3,TRBJ2-1,-,-,12,TGTGCCAGCAGCTTGACTTACAATGAGCAGTTCTTC,CASSLTYNEQFF
TRBV29-1,TRBJ2-7,-,-,11,TGCAGCGTCCAGGGGAGTTACGAGCAGTACTTC,CSVQGSYEQYF
TRBV4-2,TRBJ1-3,-,TRBD1,16,TGTGCCAGCAGCCAAGAGGGGACAGGCTCTGGAAACACCATATATTTT,CASSQEGTGSGNTIYF
TRBV25-1,TRBJ2-2,few,TRBD1,17,TGTGCCAGCAGTGATTCATCACAGGGGGCATTTGGCGGGGAGCTGTTTTTT,CASSDSSQGAFGGELFF
TRBV2,TRBJ2-1,-,-,12,TGTGCCAGTGGCGGACTCTACAATGAGCAGTTCTTC,CASGGLYNEQFF
TRBV6-6,TRBJ2-1,-,-,15,TGTGCCAGCAGTGCATCGGGAAGCTCCTACAATGAGCAGTTCTTC,CASSASGSSYNEQFF
TRBV4-1,TRBJ1-2,-,TRBD1,14,TGCGCCAGCAGCCAGCCCCGGGACAGGGAATTCTACACCTTC,CASSQPRDREFYTF
TRBV29-1,TRBJ1-1,-,TRBD1,12,TGCAGCGTCCGTGACAGGGCCACTGAAGCTTTCTTT,CSVRDRATEAFF
TRBV18,TRBJ2-7,few,TRBD1,13,TGTGCCAGCCGGAGGACAGGGGCCTACGAGCAGTACTTC,CASRRTGAYEQYF
TRBV19,TRBJ2-1,-,TRBD2,15,TGTGCCAGTAGTATCCAGGATCTAGCGGGAGACGAGCAGTTCTTC,CASSIQDLAGDEQFF
TRBV6-1,TRBJ2-5,-,-,16,TGTGCCAGCAGTGAAGCCCTCGGACTATTACAAGAGACCCAGTACTTC,CASSEALGLLQETQYF
TRBV28,TRBJ2-1,-,TRBD2,13,TGTGCCAGCAGTTTGGGCGGGAGCAATGAGCAGTTCTTC,CASSLGGSNEQFF
TRBV5-1,TRBJ2-5,-,-,13,TGCGCCAGCAGCTTGCCTGGGGCAGAGACCCAGTACTTC,CASSLPGAETQYF
TRBV9,TRBJ1-2,few,-,14,TGTGCCAGCAGCGCAAGCCGAGCTCTCTATGGCTACACCTTC,CASSASRALYGYTF
TRBV11-3,TRBJ2-4,-,TRBD2,15,TGTGCCAGCAGCTTTATGGGAGGGACGGGAAACATTCAGTACTTC,CASSFMGGTGNIQYF
TRBV5-8,TRBJ2-1,-,TRBD2,13,TGTGCCAGCCCCTCGGGAGGGGGGCTTGAGCAGTTCTTC,CASPSGGGLEQFF
TRBV5-6,TRBJ1-5,few,-,14,TGTGCCAGCAGAAACAGGGTGAGCAATCAGCCCCAGCATTTT,CASRNRVSNQPQHF
TRBV7-2,TRBJ2-1,few,TRBD2,15,TGTGCCAGCAGCTTAGTGGGACTAGCGCCGGGTGAGCAGTTCTTC,CASSLVGLAPGEQFF
TRBV7-9,TRBJ2-1,few,-,13,TGTGCCAGCAGCTCCCGTACCTACAATGAGCAGTTCTTC,CASSSRTYNEQFF
TRBV7-2,TRBJ2-3,-,-,16,TGTGCCAGCAGCACGCGACTTCGAGGAGTCACAGATACGCAGTATTTT,CASSTRLRGVTDTQYF
TRBV5-1,TRBJ2-7,once,TRBD1,15,TGCGCCAGCAGCTTGGGGGACAGTCTACCTCAGGTGCAGTACTTC,CASSLGDSLPQVQYF
TRBV18,TRBJ2-7,few,TRBD2,15,TGTGCCAGCTCAGGATCCGTGGTAGCGGGATACGAGCAGTACTTC,CASSGSVVAGYEQYF
TRBV28,TRBJ2-1,few,TRBD2,15,TGTGCCAGCAGGGGGGGTAGCGGGACACACAATGAGCAGTTCTTC,CASRGGSGTHNEQFF
TRBV19,TRBJ2-5,-,-,17,TGTGCCAGACTCCTACAACGTGGAGGCAAACTACAAGAGACCCAGTACTTC,CARLLQRGGKLQETQYF
TRBV7-9,TRBJ2-7,-,TRBD1,14,TGTGCCAGCAGCTTAGAAGACAGGGTATACGAGCAGTACTTC,CASSLEDRVYEQYF
TRBV2,TRBJ2-7,-,-,15,TGTGCCAGCAGTGAAGGTCTAGGCACCACCTACGAGCAGTACTTC,CASSEGLGTTYEQYF
TRBV14,TRBJ2-7,few,TRBD2,14,TGTGCCAGCAGCCTAGCGGGAGCCAACTACGAGCAGTACTTC,CASSLAGANYEQYF
TRBV15,TRBJ1-3,few,-,14,TGTGCCACCAGCAGAGGTAACTCTGGAAACACCATATATTTT,CATSRGNSGNTIYF
TRBV5-4,TRBJ2-5,once,-,14,TGTGCCAGCAGCTTGGGCGGAGTCCAAGAGACCCAGTACTTC,CASSLGGVQETQYF
TRBV30,TRBJ2-3,few,-,13,TGTGCCTGGAGTGTGCAGGGGCCAGATACGCAGTATTTT,CAWSVQGPDTQYF
TRBV29-1,TRBJ2-3,-,-,14,TGCAGCGTTATAGAGGTGTCTAGCACAGATACGCAGTATTTT,CSVIEVSSTDTQYF
TRBV6-5,TRBJ2-5,-,-,13,TGTGCCAGCAGCAGGATCCACCAAGAGACCCAGTACTTC,CASSRIHQETQYF
TRBV18,TRBJ2-2,few,-,14,TGTGCCAGCTCACCCCCTAGCCGCACCGGGGAGCTGTTTTTT,CASSPPSRTGELFF
TRBV30,TRBJ1-3,-,TRBD1,12,TGTGCCTGGAGTACACAGGGGAGCACCATATATTTT,CAWSTQGSTIYF
TRBV28,TRBJ2-7,-,-,13,TGTGCCAGCTCCTCCAGTCTCCCTTACGAGCAGTACTTC,CASSSSLPYEQYF
TRBV29-1,TRBJ1-5,-,-,15,TGCAGCGCGATTACAGGGCCCGCCCTCGGTCAGCCCCAGCATTTT,CSAITGPALGQPQHF
TRBV4-1,TRBJ1-1,few,-,8,TGCGCCAGCGAGGGCGCTTTCTTT,CASEGAFF
TRBV29-1,TRBJ2-5,-,TRBD1,15,TGCAGCGTTGGACAGGGACAGTCGTACCAAGAGACCCAGTACTTC,CSVGQGQSYQETQYF
TRBV28,TRBJ1-2,-,TRBD1,16,TGTGCCAGCAGTTTGCCCGGGACAGGCGGTAACTATGGCTACACCTTC,CASSLPGTGGNYGYTF
TRBV9,TRBJ2-1,few,TRBD2,15,TGTGCCAGCAGCGGAGAAGGACTAGCGGGAAATGAGCAGTTCTTC,CASSGEGLAGNEQFF
TRBV9,TRBJ1-1,few,-,14,TGTGCCAGCAGCGTAGCCTCTACGAACACTGAAGCTTTCTTT,CASSVASTNTEAFF
TRBV7-9,TRBJ2-5,-,TRBD1,16,TGTGCCAGCAGCTTGACACAGGGGGTTCGAAGGGAGACCCAGTACTTC,CASSLTQGVRRETQYF
TRBV2,TRBJ2-7,few,-,13,TGTGCCAGCACCAAGGACTGGCGCTACGAGCAGTACTTC,CASTKDWRYEQYF
TRBV5-6,TRBJ2-3,few,-,15,TGTGCCAGCAGCTTGGCTCAGGGTGATGCAGATACGCAGTATTTT,CASSLAQGDADTQYF